The T cell receptor beta chain under discussion was sequenced for a study of blood T cell repertoires in COVID-19. Assay used: immunoSEQ multiplex PCR; TCRdb lists only in-frame clones, some missing. The table includes some 70,000 clones, around 74% detected once. V shed 7 bases and J 2 bases; nucleotides not matched to a gene: 3. The germline V gene encodes CDR1 ENHRY and CDR2 SYGVKD. The CDR3 has 14 amino acids. The clonotype was recovered from a man in his fifties or sixties with COVID-19, enrolled during active disease. The material sequenced was peripheral blood. The J gene is TRBJ2-3, the V gene TRBV10-3, with 10 bases aligning to TRBD1. CDR3: CAIKGQGNTDTQYF. The DNA of the CDR3 is TGTGCCATCAAGGGACAGGGGAACACAGATACGCAGTATTTT.